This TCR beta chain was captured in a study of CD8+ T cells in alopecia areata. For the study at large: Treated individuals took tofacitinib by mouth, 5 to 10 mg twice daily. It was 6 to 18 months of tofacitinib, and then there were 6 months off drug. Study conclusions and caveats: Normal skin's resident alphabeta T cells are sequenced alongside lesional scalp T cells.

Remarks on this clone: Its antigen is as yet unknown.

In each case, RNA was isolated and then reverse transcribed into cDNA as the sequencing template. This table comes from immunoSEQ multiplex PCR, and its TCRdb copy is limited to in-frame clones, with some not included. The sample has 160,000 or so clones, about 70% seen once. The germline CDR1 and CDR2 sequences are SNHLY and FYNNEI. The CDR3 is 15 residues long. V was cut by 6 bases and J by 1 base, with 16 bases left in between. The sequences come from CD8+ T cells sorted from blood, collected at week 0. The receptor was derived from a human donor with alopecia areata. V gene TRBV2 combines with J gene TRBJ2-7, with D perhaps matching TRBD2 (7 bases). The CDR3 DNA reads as TGTGCCAGCAGAGGGGGGGCGTCAGCATCCTACGAGCAGTACTTC. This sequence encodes CASRGGASASYEQYF. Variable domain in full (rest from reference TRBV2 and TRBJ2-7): EPEVTQTPSHQVTQMGQEVILRCVPISNHLYFYWYRQILGQKVEFLVSFYNNEISEKSEIFDDQFSVERPDGSNFTLKIRSTKLEDSAMYFCASRGGASASYEQYFGPGTRLTVT.